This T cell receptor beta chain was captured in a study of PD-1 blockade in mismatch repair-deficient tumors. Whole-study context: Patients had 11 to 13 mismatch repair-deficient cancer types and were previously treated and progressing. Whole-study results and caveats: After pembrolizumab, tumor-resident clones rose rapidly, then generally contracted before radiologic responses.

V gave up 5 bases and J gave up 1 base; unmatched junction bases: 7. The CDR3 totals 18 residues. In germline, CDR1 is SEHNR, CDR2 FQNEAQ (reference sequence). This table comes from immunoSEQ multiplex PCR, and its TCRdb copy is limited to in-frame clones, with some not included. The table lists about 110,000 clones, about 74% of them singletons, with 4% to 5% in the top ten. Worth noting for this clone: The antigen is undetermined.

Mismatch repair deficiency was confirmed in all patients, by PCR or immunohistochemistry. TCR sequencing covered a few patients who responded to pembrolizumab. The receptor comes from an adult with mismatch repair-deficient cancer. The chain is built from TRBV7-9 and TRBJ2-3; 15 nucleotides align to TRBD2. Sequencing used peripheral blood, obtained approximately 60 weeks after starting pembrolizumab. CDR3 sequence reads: CASSPFGLAGGGTDTQYF. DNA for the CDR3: TGTGCCAGCAGCCCGTTCGGACTAGCGGGAGGGGGCACAGATACGCAGTATTTT.